One and the same sample provided the 27 T cell receptor beta chains below, sequenced in a study of identical twins' blood T cells. TCRdb re-analysed the 5' RACE reads in MiXCR, keeping a single row per CDR3 protein. The data show fewer than 450,000 distinct CDR3 sequences, with 25% to 35% seen just once and approximately 6.6% held by the top ten. Input material: PBMCs. The origin of the receptors is a woman aged 18 to 55 in good health.

V and J are TRBV6-5 and TRBJ1-1; weak D call: TRBD1 (6 bases). This CDR3 comprises 15 residues. Trimming shortened V by 0 bases and J by 8 bases, and 16 bases separated the two germline ends. CDR1 MNHEY and CDR2 SVGAGI come from the germline V gene. The CDR3 DNA reads TGTGCCAGCAGTTACTCGCAATTGGCAGGGGTAGAAGCTTTCTTT. It is translated as CASSYSQLAGVEAFF.

The genes are TRBV7-9 and TRBJ1-3, with D tentatively TRBD1 (6 bases). CDR3 length: 17 residues. Germline CDR1 and CDR2: SEHNR and FQNEAQ (reference sequence). Trimming took off 5 bases at V and 2 bases at J, with 19 bases between the two ends. As DNA, the CDR3 is TGTGCCAGCAGCCCGCAAGGGGGTAACGGGGCTGGAAACACCATATATTTT. Protein sequence: CASSPQGGNGAGNTIYF.

The chain combines TRBV5-4 with TRBJ2-3; 8 bases map to TRBD2. CDR3 length: 16 amino acids. The germline V gene encodes CDR1 SGHNT and CDR2 YYREEE (reference sequence). V lost 1 base and J lost 2; bases outside the gene matches: 6. This CDR3 is CASSLMAGGSTDTQYF. CDR3 nucleotides: TGTGCCAGCAGCTTGATGGCGGGGGGCTCCACAGATACGCAGTATTTT.

The CDR3 DNA sequence: TGCGCCAGCAGGGGGGTAGGGATGAACACTGAAGCTTTCTTT. This sequence encodes CASRGVGMNTEAFF. V is TRBV10-2 and J is TRBJ1-1, with TRBD1 as a possible D gene (5 bases). This CDR3 contains 14 residues. Germline lookup yields CDR1 WSHSY and CDR2 SAAADI. V lost 6 bases, J lost 0 bases, and 11 bases lay in between.

Details on this clonotype: Possible read error: a much larger clone is one base away. The chain combines TRBV6-2 or TRBV6-3 with TRBJ1-1; D is unresolved. Germline-derived CDR1 and CDR2 are MNHEY and SVGEGT. This CDR3 region has 12 residues. The CDR3 DNA reads TGTGCCAGCAGGGCCTTGAACACTGAAGCTTTATTT. The encoded protein is CASRALNTEALF.

The chain joins TRBV25-1 to TRBJ2-2; tentative D call: TRBD2 (5 bases). Trimming took 2 bases from V and 6 from J, leaving 10 bases between them. Per germline, CDR1 MGHDK and CDR2 SYGVNS. This CDR3 spans 14 amino acids. The CDR3 spells CASSERVEAGELFF. CDR3 in DNA: TGTGCCAGCAGTGAACGCGTGGAGGCCGGGGAGCTGTTTTTT.

This chain joins TRBV11-2 and TRBJ2-7, with a possible D match to TRBD1 (6 bases). Per germline, CDR1 SGHAT and CDR2 FQNNGV. The CDR3 is 15 residues long. Trimming shortened V by 3 bases and J by 2 bases, and 14 bases separated the two germline ends. CDR3 in amino acids: CASSFPSGVAYEQYF. The CDR3 DNA sequence: TGTGCCAGCAGCTTCCCCTCAGGGGTTGCCTACGAGCAGTACTTC.

This clonotype has a single count. The chain carries TRBV29-1 and TRBJ1-2, with 8 bases fitting TRBD1. Looked up from germline, CDR1 is SQVTM and CDR2 is ANQGSEA. Trimming cost V 6 bases and J 0 bases; bases outside gene matches: 3. This CDR3 is 13 amino acids long. The CDR3 spells CSVGTGPNYGYTF. CDR3 in DNA: TGCAGCGTCGGGACAGGCCCTAACTATGGCTACACCTTC.

The chain couples TRBV29-1 to TRBJ1-2; a possible D gene is TRBD1 (5 bases). The CDR3 consists of 15 residues. The germline V and J ends were trimmed by 0 bases and 6 bases, with 17 bases remaining between them. Germline V CDR1 and CDR2: SQVTM, ANQGSEA. DNA of the CDR3: TGCAGCGTTGAAGATCCCCAGGGTAGGACCGATGGCTACACCTTC. Amino acids: CSVEDPQGRTDGYTF.

This clonotype was counted a few times. The V call is TRBV20-1, the J call TRBJ2-1; tentatively, D is TRBD2 (5 bases). Germline CDR1 and CDR2: DFQATT and SNEGSKA (reference sequence). Trimming removed 2 bases at V and 0 bases at J, with 11 bases between. This CDR3 contains 15 residues. CDR3 residues: CSARPRGTSYNEQFF. The CDR3 coding sequence is TGCAGTGCTAGACCCCGGGGAACCTCCTACAATGAGCAGTTCTTC.

The rearrangement uses TRBV4-1 and TRBJ1-1; TRBD1 matches 7 bases. Germline CDR1 reads MGHRA; CDR2 reads YSYEKL. With V trimmed by 5 bases and J by 5 bases, 8 bases remained unmatched. The CDR3 sequence is 14 residues long. The CDR3 DNA is TGCGCCAGCAGCACAAGGGGGCGTCGGACTGAAGCTTTCTTT. Translation: CASSTRGRRTEAFF.

The chain recombines TRBV19 with TRBJ1-1, with D uncertain. Germline assignment: CDR1 LNHDA and CDR2 SQIVND (reference sequence). Deletions cut 3 bases from V and 0 bases from J, with 5 bases between. The CDR3 totals 13 residues. CDR3 DNA sequence: TGTGCCAGTAGTATGGGTTTGAACACTGAAGCTTTCTTT. This codes for CASSMGLNTEAFF.

This clonotype was counted only a few times. The chain uses TRBV6-1 and TRBJ1-1, with D perhaps TRBD1 (6 bases). The V end lost 1 base, the J end lost 9 bases, and 18 bases lay between the germline ends. This CDR3 is built from 15 residues. Germline V CDR1 and CDR2: MNHNS, SASEGT. The CDR3 nucleotides are TGTGCCAGCAGTGAAGTTCCGAGGGGGACCCCGAAAGCTTTCTTT. This sequence encodes CASSEVPRGTPKAFF.

This chain links TRBV5-4 with TRBJ2-3; D gene unclear. The ends were cut back, 0 bases at V and 4 bases at J, with 9 bases in the middle. CDR1 and CDR2 from the germline V gene are SGHNT and YYREEE (reference sequence). CDR3 length: 14 residues. The CDR3 spells CASSLAFGADTQYF. The CDR3 coding sequence is TGTGCCAGCAGCTTGGCTTTTGGCGCAGATACGCAGTATTTT.

The sample holds a few counts of this clonotype. The V gene is TRBV7-2, the J gene TRBJ1-5, with no clear D. This CDR3 has 14 amino acids. V lost 5 bases and J lost 11, with 19 bases in between. Germline CDR1 is SGHTA and CDR2 is FQGNSA. Here the CDR3 DNA reads TGTGCCAGCAGCCCGGACGTACTAATCAGGTCCCAGCATTTT. Encoded protein: CASSPDVLIRSQHF.

The chain couples TRBV20-1 to TRBJ2-1; 7 bases fit TRBD2. Per the germline V gene, CDR1 is DFQATT and CDR2 is SNEGSKA (reference sequence). The V gene end was trimmed by 2 bases and the J gene end by 0 bases; junction bases not matched to a gene: 7. The CDR3 length is 16 residues. The CDR3 loop reads CSARSASGDSYNEQFF. CDR3 bases: TGCAGTGCTAGATCCGCTAGCGGAGACTCCTACAATGAGCAGTTCTTC.

The rearrangement links TRBV29-1 to TRBJ2-3; D might be TRBD1 (6 bases). CDR1 and CDR2 from the germline V gene are SQVTM and ANQGSEA. The CDR3 covers 14 residues. DNA of the CDR3: TGCGCTTGGGGGCGCGGATCTAGCACAGATACGCAGTATTTT. It yields the protein CAWGRGSSTDTQYF.

The V and J genes are TRBV12-3 or TRBV12-4 and TRBJ2-3, with D perhaps TRBD2 (5 bases). The ends were cut back, 1 base at V and 11 bases at J, with 7 bases in the middle. This CDR3 has 11 amino acids. The CDR3 spells CASSLEAGQYF. DNA for the CDR3: TGTGCCAGCAGTTTAGAGGCGGGGCAGTATTTT.

Of note for this clonotype: A junction end diverges from the germline sequence, so it may reflect a read error. V gene TRBV7-9 combines with J gene TRBJ1-3, with D possibly TRBD1 on 6 matching bases. The length of the CDR3 is 13 residues. Germline V gene sequence: CDR1 SEHNR, CDR2 FQNEAQ (reference sequence). CDR3 bases: TGTGCCAGCAGCAGAGGACAGCCGGACCGGGGAGAATTT. Amino acids: CASSRGQPDRGEF.

A few counts support this clonotype. This CDR3 fails to terminate in the conserved phenylalanine or tryptophan, so it likely reflects a read error. The chain carries TRBV12-3 or TRBV12-4 and TRBJ1-2; 7 nucleotides align to TRBD1. V lost 1 base to trimming and J lost 4 bases; unmatched junction nucleotides: 12. The CDR3 has 17 amino acids. Written as DNA, the CDR3 is TGTGCCAGCAGTTTAGGGGCACGAGGTTCAGGGGGCTATGGCTACACCCTC. This codes for CASSLGARGSGGYGYTL.

This clonotype turned up a few times. The genes are TRBV20-1 and TRBJ1-2, with D possibly matching TRBD1 (6 bases). V dropped 3 bases and J dropped 4 bases, with 15 bases sitting between them. CDR1 is DFQATT, CDR2 SNEGSKA, per germline (reference sequence). The CDR3 covers 14 residues. CDR3 loop: CSARRGQPVYGYTF. As DNA, the CDR3 is TGCAGTGCTAGGCGCGGACAGCCAGTCTATGGCTACACCTTC.

Comment on this clonotype: The junction differs from germline at one of its ends, possibly a read error. The chain uses TRBV5-6 and TRBJ1-2; D remains unclear. CDR1 and CDR2 from the germline V gene are SGHDT and YYEEEE. The CDR3 has 16 residues. CDR3 loop: CDSSLGRTVANYGYTF. DNA of the CDR3: TGTGACAGCAGCTTGGGTCGGACGGTAGCTAACTATGGCTACACCTTC.

The V call is TRBV11-2, the J call TRBJ2-7; D not certain. Trimming shortened V by 4 bases and J by 0 bases, and 13 bases separated the two germline ends. This CDR3 region has 15 residues. CDR1 is SGHAT and CDR2 is FQNNGV in the germline V gene. Here the CDR3 DNA reads TGTGCCAGCAGCTCTCCTCGACGGAGCTCCTACGAGCAGTACTTC. Its protein is CASSSPRRSSYEQYF.

A few counts support this clonotype. The V and J genes are TRBV5-6 and TRBJ1-1; 7 positions agree with TRBD1. The CDR3 is 14 residues long. After removal of 5 bases from V and 1 base from J, the junction contained 5 bases not matched to a gene. Germline values: CDR1 SGHDT, CDR2 YYEEEE. The CDR3 DNA reads TGTGCCAGCAGGGTGACAGGGAAGAACACTGAAGCTTTCTTT. Its translation: CASRVTGKNTEAFF.

This clonotype appeared a single time. V is TRBV5-1 and J is TRBJ2-3, with 8 bases fitting TRBD2. CDR1 and CDR2 (germline): SGHRS, YFSETQ. The CDR3 is 14 residues long. The junction had 6 bases not matched to a gene; V was cut back by 4 bases and J by 5 bases. This chain's CDR3 is CASSLTSEGDTQYF. The CDR3 nucleotides read TGCGCCAGCAGCCTGACTAGCGAGGGAGATACGCAGTATTTT. The entire variable domain, with the rest obtained from reference TRBV5-1 and TRBJ2-3, is as follows: KAGVTQTPRYLIKTRGQQVTLSCSPISGHRSVSWYQQTPGQGLQFLFEYFSETQRNKGNFPGRFSGRQFSNSRSEMNVSTLELGDSALYLCASSLTSEGDTQYFGPGTRLTVL.

This clonotype was found a few times. The chain couples TRBV20-1 to TRBJ2-7; no clear D. Germline CDR1 is DFQATT and CDR2 is SNEGSKA (reference sequence). This CDR3 region has 13 residues. V was trimmed by 1 base and J by 3 bases, leaving 10 bases between them. The CDR3 sequence is CSARGSWGYEQYF. The DNA of the CDR3 is TGCAGTGCTAGAGGCAGTTGGGGCTACGAGCAGTACTTC.

The gene calls are TRBV7-2 and TRBJ2-7; the D gene is possibly TRBD2 (5 bases). CDR1 is SGHTA, CDR2 FQGNSA, per germline. Trimming removed 1 base from V and 7 bases from J, with 8 bases in between. The CDR3 runs to 12 residues. The CDR3 protein is CASSLVATEQYF. The CDR3 nucleotides are TGTGCCAGCAGCTTAGTAGCGACAGAGCAGTACTTC.